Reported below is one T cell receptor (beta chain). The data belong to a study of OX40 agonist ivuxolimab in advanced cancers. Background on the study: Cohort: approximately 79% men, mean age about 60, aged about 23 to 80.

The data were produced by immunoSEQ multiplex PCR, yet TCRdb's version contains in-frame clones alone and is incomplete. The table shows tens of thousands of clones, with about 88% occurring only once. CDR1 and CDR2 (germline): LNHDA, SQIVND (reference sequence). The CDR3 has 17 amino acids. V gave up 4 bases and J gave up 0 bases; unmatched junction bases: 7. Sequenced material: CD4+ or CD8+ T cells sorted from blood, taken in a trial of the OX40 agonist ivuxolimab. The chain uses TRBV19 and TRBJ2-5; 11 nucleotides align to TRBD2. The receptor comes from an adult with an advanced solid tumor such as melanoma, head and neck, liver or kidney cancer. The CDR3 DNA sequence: TGTGCCAGTAGTAACTGGGGACTAGCGGAGTACCAAGAGACCCAGTACTTC. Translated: CASSNWGLAEYQETQYF.